This T cell receptor (beta chain) was sequenced for a study of spatial heterogeneity in lung cancer. Study overall: Detection consistently yielded more beta chains than alpha chains. Across the raw uncorrected reads, a unique TCR and UMI combination was observed, on average, more than ten times.

This clonotype is large by share. The germline V and J ends were trimmed by 8 bases and 10 bases, with 12 bases remaining between them. This CDR3 has 12 residues. Germline-derived CDR1 and CDR2 are MDHEN and SYDVKM. Noted time point: sample taken at primary tumor resection. The authors sequenced whole RNA from tumor, nontumor lung or frozen PBMC without sorting. The study tagged each TCR cDNA molecule with a unique molecular identifier. Via MiXCR, TCRdb re-called the 5' RACE reads, giving one row per CDR3 protein. This table has about 1,500 distinct CDR3 sequences, around 13% appearing once. This clonotype was sampled from a male donor with early-stage non-small cell lung cancer. The sequencing here drew on normal lung tissue next to the tumor, taken at surgery. V gene TRBV28 combines with J gene TRBJ1-6; D is possibly TRBD1 (5 bases). In DNA form, the CDR3 reads TGTGCCAGCCTTGGGGGGAAATCACCCCTCCACTTT. Protein: CASLGGKSPLHF.